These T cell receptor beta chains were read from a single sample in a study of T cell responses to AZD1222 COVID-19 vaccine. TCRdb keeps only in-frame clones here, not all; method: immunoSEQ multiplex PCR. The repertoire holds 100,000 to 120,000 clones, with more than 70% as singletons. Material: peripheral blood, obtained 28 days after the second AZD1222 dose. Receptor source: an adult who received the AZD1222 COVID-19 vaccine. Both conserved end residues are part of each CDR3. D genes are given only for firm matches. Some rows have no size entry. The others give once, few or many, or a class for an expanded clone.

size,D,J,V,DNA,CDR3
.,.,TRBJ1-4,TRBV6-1,TGTGCCAGCGGGCAGGGGTTCTCGGGTGAAAAACTGTTTTTT,CASGQGFSGEKLFF
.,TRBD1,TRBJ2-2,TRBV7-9,TGTGCCAGCAGTTATCAGGGGGACAACACCGGGGAGCTGTTTTTT,CASSYQGDNTGELFF
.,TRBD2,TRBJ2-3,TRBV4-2,TGTGCCAGCAGCCAAGGGACTAGCGGGGGGGCGATCACAGATACGCAGTATTTT,CASSQGTSGGAITDTQYF
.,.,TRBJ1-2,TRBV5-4,TGTGCCAGCAGCTATGACGGGTACGGCTACACCTTC,CASSYDGYGYTF
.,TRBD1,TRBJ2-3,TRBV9,TGTGCCAGCAGCGCCTCACAGGGGGGCACGGGCACAGATACGCAGTATTTT,CASSASQGGTGTDTQYF
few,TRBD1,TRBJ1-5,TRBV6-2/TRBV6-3,TGTGCCAGCAGTGGGACAGGCGGGACTCAGCCCCAGCATTTT,CASSGTGGTQPQHF
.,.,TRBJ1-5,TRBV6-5,TGTGCCAGCAGAGACGGGACGAAAAACAATCAGCCCCAGCATTTT,CASRDGTKNNQPQHF
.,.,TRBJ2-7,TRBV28,TGTGCCAGCAGCGAACAGAGGGGGGGGCTAAACGAGCAGTACTTC,CASSEQRGGLNEQYF
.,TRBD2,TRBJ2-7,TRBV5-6,TGTGCCAGCAGCGGGGTGACTAGCGGGGGGATCTACGAGCAGTACTTC,CASSGVTSGGIYEQYF
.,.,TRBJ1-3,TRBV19,TGTGCCAGTAGTCCATACTCCCTTAGGGTCGGAAACACCATATATTTT,CASSPYSLRVGNTIYF
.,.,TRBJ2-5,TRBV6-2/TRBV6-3,TGTGCCAGCAGCAGCCCGGGATCCTACGCGGAGACCCAGTACTTC,CASSSPGSYAETQYF
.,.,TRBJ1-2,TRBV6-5,TGTGCCAGCAGTTGGACCGGGACGAACTATGGCTACACCTTC,CASSWTGTNYGYTF
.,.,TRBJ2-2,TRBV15,TGTGCCACCAGCCCCCGGAGGGGCATCACCGGGGAGCTGTTTTTT,CATSPRRGITGELFF
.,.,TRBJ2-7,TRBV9,TGTGCCAGCAGCGTAGAGGACATTGACTACGAGCAGTACTTC,CASSVEDIDYEQYF
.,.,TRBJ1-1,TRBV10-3,TGTGCCATTGGTACCGGGAACACTGAAGCTTTCTTT,CAIGTGNTEAFF
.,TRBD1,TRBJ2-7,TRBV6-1,TGTGCCAGCAGTGAAGGGACAGGTCGAGAGCAGTACTTC,CASSEGTGREQYF
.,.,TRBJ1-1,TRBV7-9,TGTGCCAGCAGCTCAGGGGAGACTGAAGCTTTCTTT,CASSSGETEAFF
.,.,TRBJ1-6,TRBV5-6,TGTGCCAGCAGCAGACCGGGACAAGGAAATTCACCCCTCCACTTT,CASSRPGQGNSPLHF
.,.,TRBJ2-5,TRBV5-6,TGTGCCAGCAGCTTGTTGGTCGGGACGGAGGAGACCCAGTACTTC,CASSLLVGTEETQYF
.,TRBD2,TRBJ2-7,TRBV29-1,TGCAGCGTTGAGGGACTAGCGGGTCCTGCGGACGAGCAGTACTTC,CSVEGLAGPADEQYF
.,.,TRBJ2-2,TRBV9,TGTGCCAGCAGCGTAGCAATCGGGGAGCTGTTTTTT,CASSVAIGELFF
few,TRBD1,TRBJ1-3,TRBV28,TGTGCCAGCACTACAGGGGGCCTTGGAAACACCATATATTTT,CASTTGGLGNTIYF
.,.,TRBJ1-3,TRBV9,TGTGCCAGCAGCGTAGGACTTTCTCAGTCGGGAAACACCATATATTTT,CASSVGLSQSGNTIYF
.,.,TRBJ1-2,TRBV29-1,TGCAGCGCAGTCGGGGCAGTACGGGGCTACACCTTC,CSAVGAVRGYTF
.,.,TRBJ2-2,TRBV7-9,TGTGCCAGCAGCTCCCACCTAGCGTACACCGGGGAGCTGTTTTTT,CASSSHLAYTGELFF
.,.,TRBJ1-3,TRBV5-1,TGCGCCAGCAGCTTGGGGGGAACAGGGCCGGGAAACACCATATATTTT,CASSLGGTGPGNTIYF
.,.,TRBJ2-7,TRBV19,TGTGCCAGTAGTATAGTCGGAGTCCAGGGTTCCTACGAGCAGTACTTC,CASSIVGVQGSYEQYF
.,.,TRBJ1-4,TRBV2,TGTGCCAGCGGGGAACTTGCAACAGCGAATTCTGCAACTAATGAAAAACTGTTTTTT,CASGELATANSATNEKLFF
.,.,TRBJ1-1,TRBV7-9,TGTGCCAGCAGACCAGGGGCCACAGAAGCTTTCTTT,CASRPGATEAFF
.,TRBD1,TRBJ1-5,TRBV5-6,TGTGCCAGCAGCTGGGGAGGACAGGGTCTAAATCAGCCCCAGCATTTT,CASSWGGQGLNQPQHF
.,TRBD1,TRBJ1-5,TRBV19,TGTGCCAGTAGGGGGACAGGGGCCGCCTCCCAGCCCCAGCATTTT,CASRGTGAASQPQHF
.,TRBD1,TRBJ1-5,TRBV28,TGTGCCAGCACCCTTCAGCCCGGGACAGGGGGCTTTCAGCCCCAGCATTTT,CASTLQPGTGGFQPQHF
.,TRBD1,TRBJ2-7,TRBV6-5,TGTGCCAGCAGTTACTCAAGTGCGCAGGGGGCCTACGAGCAGTACTTC,CASSYSSAQGAYEQYF
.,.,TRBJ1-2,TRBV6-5,TGTGCCAGCAGTTACTCTCAGGTCGAAGGCTACACCTTC,CASSYSQVEGYTF
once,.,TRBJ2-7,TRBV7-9,TGTGCCAGCAGCCTTGGCCCCTCCTACGAGCAGTACTTC,CASSLGPSYEQYF
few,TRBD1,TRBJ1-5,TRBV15,TGTGCCACCAGCAGAGAAGGGGGCCTGGATCAGCCCCAGCATTTT,CATSREGGLDQPQHF
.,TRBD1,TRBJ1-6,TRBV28,TGTGCCAGCAGTTTAATAGGAGGGACAGGGAATTCACCCCTCCACTTT,CASSLIGGTGNSPLHF
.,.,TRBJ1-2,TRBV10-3,TGTGCCATCAGTGCCTCCGGAACGACGACGTCGGGGTATGGCTACACCTTC,CAISASGTTTSGYGYTF
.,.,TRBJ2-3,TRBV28,TGTGCCAGCAGCCGAAGCTTCTACGGGGATACGCAGTATTTT,CASSRSFYGDTQYF
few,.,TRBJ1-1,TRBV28,TGTGCCAGCAGTGGATCCGGGAACCCCGTCTCTTTCTTT,CASSGSGNPVSFF
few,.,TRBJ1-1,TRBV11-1,TGTGCCAGCAGCTTAGGAGACATTGAAGCTTTCTTT,CASSLGDIEAFF
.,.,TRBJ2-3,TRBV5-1,TGCGCCAGCAGCTTCTGGGCCCCCTCAGATACGCAGTATTTT,CASSFWAPSDTQYF
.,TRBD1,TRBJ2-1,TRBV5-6,TGTGCCAGCAGCTTGGTTGGACAGGAGTACAATGAGCAGTTCTTC,CASSLVGQEYNEQFF
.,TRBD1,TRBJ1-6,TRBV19,TGTGCCAGTAGCCCGCGACAGGGGGAATATAATTCACCCCTCCACTTT,CASSPRQGEYNSPLHF
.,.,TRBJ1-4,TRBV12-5,TGTGCTAGTGGTTTGGAAAAGGGAGGTGAAAAACTGTTTTTT,CASGLEKGGEKLFF
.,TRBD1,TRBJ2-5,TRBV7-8,TGTGCCAGCAGCCTGGACAGGGAGGAGACCCAGTACTTC,CASSLDREETQYF
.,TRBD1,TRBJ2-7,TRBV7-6,TGTGCCAGCAGTACCCCCCGACAGGGTCATGCCGAGCAGTACTTC,CASSTPRQGHAEQYF
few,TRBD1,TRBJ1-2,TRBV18,TGTGCCAGCTCACCCAGACAGGGGGAGTATGGCTACACCTTC,CASSPRQGEYGYTF